The present T cell receptor beta chain was sequenced within a study of CD8+CD57+ T cells in acquired aplastic anemia. The CDR3 has 14 residues. Germline CDR1 is SEHNR and CDR2 is FQNEAQ (reference sequence). V lost 1 base to trimming and J lost 3 bases, with 9 bases between them. Patients chosen for sequencing had shown CD8+CD57+ cell expansion by flow cytometry. The TCR beta profiling, which covered VDJ combination and CDR3 sequence, was carried out using genomic DNA as the template. MiXCR, run by TCRdb on the reads, gives a single entry per CDR3 protein. The sample includes 170,000 or so distinct CDR3 sequences, roughly 50% of them seen just once. This clonotype has at least ten counts.

The sample was sorted CD4+, CD8+, or CD8+CD57+ T cells (not recorded which) from PBMCs. The clonotype was recovered from a human donor with aplastic anemia. The V gene is TRBV7-9, the J gene TRBJ1-2; D might be TRBD1 (6 bases). CDR3 DNA sequence: TGTGCCAGCAGCTTAGGGGCAGGGGACTATGGCTACACCTTC. Its protein product is CASSLGAGDYGYTF.